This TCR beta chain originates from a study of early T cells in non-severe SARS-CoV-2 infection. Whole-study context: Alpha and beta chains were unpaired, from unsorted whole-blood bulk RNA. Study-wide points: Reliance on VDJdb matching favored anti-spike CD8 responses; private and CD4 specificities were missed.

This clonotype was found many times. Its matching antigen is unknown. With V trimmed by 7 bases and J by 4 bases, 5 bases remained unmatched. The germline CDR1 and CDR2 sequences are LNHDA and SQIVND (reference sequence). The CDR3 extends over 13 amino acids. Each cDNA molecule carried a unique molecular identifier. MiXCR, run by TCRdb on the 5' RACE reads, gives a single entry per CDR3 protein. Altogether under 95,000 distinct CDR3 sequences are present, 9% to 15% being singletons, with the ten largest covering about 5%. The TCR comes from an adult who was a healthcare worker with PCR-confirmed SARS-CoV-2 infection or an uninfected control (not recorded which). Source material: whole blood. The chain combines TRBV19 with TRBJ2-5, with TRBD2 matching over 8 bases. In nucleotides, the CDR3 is TGTGCCAGTACCGTCGCGGGAGGAGAGACCCAGTACTTC. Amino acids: CASTVAGGETQYF.